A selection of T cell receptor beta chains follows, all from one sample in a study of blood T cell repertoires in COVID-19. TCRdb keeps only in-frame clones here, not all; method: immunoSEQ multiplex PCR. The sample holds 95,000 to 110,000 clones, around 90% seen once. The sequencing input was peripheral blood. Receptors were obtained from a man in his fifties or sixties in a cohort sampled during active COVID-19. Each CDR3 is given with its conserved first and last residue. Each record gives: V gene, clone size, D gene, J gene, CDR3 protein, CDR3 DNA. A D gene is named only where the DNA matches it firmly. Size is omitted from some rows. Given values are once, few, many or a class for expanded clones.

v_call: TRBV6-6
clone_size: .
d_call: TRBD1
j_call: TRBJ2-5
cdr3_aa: CASSTRPGTGTQYF
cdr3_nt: TGTGCCAGCAGTACCCGTCCCGGGACAGGGACCCAGTACTTC

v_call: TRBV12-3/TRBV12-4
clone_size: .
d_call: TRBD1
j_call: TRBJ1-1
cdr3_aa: CASSFLTGEAFF
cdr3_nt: TGTGCCAGCAGTTTCCTGACAGGGGAAGCTTTCTTT

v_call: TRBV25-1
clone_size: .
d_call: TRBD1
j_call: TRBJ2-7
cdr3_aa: CASSPERTGWGEQYF
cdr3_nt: TGTGCCAGCAGTCCTGAACGGACAGGTTGGGGCGAGCAGTACTTC

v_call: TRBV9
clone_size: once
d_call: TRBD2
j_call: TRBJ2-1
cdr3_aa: CASSSQPLTSGHNEQFF
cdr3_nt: TGTGCCAGCAGCTCCCAACCGCTAACTAGCGGACACAATGAGCAGTTCTTC

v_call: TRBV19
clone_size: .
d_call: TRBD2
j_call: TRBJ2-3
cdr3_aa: CASSTPGASGDTQYF
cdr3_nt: TGTGCCAGTAGTACCCCCGGGGCTAGCGGAGATACGCAGTATTTT

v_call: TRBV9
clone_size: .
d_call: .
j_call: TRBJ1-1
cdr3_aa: CASSVVAGHTEAFF
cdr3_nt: TGTGCCAGCAGCGTAGTGGCGGGGCACACTGAAGCTTTCTTT

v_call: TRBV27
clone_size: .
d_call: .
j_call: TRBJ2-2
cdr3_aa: CASTRLRANTGELFF
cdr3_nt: TGTGCCAGCACCCGATTGCGTGCGAACACCGGGGAGCTGTTTTTT

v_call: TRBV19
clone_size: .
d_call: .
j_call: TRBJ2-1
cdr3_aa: CASRERRSSYNEQFF
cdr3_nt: TGTGCCAGTAGGGAAAGGAGGAGCTCCTACAATGAGCAGTTCTTC

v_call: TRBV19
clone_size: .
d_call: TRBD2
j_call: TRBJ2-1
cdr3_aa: CASSPIAGGSGEQFF
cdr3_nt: TGTGCCAGTAGCCCTATAGCGGGGGGGTCTGGTGAGCAGTTCTTC

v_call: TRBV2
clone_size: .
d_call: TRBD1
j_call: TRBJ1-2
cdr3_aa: CASSFKQGYSGYTF
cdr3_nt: TGTGCCAGCAGTTTTAAACAGGGGTACTCTGGCTACACCTTC

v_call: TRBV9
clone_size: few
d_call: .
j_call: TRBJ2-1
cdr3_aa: CASNWRGGEQFF
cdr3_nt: TGTGCCAGCAATTGGCGGGGTGGCGAGCAGTTCTTC

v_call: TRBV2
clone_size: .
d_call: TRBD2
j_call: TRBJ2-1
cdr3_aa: CASSVNSGRSSYNEQFF
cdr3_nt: TGTGCCAGCAGTGTGAATAGCGGGCGAAGCTCCTACAATGAGCAGTTCTTC

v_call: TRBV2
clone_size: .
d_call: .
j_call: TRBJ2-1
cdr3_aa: CASSVTSYNEQFF
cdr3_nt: TGTGCCAGCAGTGTGACTAGTTATAATGAGCAGTTCTTC

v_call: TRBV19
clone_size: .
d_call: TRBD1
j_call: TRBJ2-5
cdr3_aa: CASSTGTGAQETQYF
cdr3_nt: TGTGCCAGTAGTACCGGGACAGGGGCCCAAGAGACCCAGTACTTC